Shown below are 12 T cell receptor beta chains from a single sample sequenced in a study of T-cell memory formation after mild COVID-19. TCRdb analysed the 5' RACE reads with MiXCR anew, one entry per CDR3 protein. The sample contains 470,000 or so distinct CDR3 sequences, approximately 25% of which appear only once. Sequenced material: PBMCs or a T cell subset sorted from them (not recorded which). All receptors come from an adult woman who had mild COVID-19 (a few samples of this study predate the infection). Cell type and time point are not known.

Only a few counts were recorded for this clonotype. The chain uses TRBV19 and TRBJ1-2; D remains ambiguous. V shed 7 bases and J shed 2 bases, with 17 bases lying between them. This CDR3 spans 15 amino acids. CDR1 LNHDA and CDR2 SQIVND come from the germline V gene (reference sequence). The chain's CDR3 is CASKRPSGSNYGYTF. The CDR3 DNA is TGTGCCAGTAAAAGGCCCTCCGGGTCGAACTATGGCTACACCTTC.

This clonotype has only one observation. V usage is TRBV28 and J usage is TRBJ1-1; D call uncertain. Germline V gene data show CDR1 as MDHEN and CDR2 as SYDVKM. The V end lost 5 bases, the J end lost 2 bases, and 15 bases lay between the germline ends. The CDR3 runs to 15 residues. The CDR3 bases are TGTGCCAGCAGTCGCAGGACGGAAATAAACACTGAAGCTTTCTTT. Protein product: CASSRRTEINTEAFF.

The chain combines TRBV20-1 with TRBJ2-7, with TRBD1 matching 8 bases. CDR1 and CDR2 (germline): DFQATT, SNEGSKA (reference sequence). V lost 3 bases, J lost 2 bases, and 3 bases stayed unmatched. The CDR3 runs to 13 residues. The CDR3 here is CSARAQGAYEQYF. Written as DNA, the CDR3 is TGCAGTGCTAGGGCACAGGGGGCCTACGAGCAGTACTTC.

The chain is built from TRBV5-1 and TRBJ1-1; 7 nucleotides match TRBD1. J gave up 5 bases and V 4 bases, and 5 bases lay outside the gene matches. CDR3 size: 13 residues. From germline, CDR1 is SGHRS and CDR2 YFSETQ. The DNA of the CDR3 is TGCGCCAGCAGCGACGACAGGGAAACTGAAGCTTTCTTT. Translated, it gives CASSDDRETEAFF.

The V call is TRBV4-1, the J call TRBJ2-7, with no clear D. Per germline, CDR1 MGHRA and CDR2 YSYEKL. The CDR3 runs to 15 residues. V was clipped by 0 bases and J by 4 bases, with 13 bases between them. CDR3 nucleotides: TGCGCCAGCAGCCAAGAAACGGAACAGCTATACGAGCAGTACTTC. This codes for CASSQETEQLYEQYF.

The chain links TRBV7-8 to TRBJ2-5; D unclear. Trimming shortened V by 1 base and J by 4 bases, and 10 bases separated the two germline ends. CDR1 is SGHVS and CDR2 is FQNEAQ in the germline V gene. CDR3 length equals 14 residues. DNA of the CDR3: TGTGCCAGCAGCTTAGACCAAACGGGAGAGACCCAGTACTTC. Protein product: CASSLDQTGETQYF.

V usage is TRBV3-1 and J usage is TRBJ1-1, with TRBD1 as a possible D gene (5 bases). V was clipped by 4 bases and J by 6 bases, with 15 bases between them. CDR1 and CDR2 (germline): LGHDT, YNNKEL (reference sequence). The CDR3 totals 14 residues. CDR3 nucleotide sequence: TGTGCCAGCAGCCGTTTCAGGGTCAAGGCTGAAGCTTTCTTT. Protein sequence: CASSRFRVKAEAFF.

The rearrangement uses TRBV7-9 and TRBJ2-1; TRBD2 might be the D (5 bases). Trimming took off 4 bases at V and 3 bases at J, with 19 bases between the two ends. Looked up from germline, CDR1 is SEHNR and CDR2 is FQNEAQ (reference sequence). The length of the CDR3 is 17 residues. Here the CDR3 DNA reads TGTGCCAGCAGCTCAACGACCCTCGGGGAAGTCTACAATGAGCAGTTCTTC. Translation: CASSSTTLGEVYNEQFF.

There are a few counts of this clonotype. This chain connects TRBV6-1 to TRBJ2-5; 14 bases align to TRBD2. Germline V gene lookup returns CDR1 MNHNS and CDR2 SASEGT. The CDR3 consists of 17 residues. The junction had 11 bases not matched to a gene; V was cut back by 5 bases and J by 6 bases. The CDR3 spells CASSTSSRTSGRQTQYF. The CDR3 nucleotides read TGTGCCAGCAGTACATCCTCTAGGACTAGCGGGAGGCAGACCCAGTACTTC.

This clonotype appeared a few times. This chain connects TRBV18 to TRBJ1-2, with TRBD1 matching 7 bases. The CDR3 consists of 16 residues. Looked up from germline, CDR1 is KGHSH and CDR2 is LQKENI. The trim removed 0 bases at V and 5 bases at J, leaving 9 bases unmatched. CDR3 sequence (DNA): TGTGCCAGCTCACCACCGACGACAGGGAGAGGGTATGGCTACACCTTC. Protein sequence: CASSPPTTGRGYGYTF.

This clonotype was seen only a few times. Here the CDR3 reads CASSPVGLAGGRVYEQYF. The CDR3 region has the DNA TGCGCCAGCAGCCCCGTAGGACTAGCGGGGGGAAGGGTGTACGAGCAGTACTTC. J is TRBJ2-7 and V is TRBV5-1; 14 positions agree with TRBD2. This CDR3 region has 18 residues. Trimming removed 4 bases from V and 4 bases from J; junction bases left unmatched: 13. CDR1 and CDR2 (germline): SGHRS, YFSETQ.

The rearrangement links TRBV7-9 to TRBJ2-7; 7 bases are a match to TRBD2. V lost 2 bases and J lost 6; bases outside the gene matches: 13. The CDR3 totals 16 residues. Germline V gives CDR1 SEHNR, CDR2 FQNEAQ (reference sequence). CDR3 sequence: CASSLILPAGSGEQYF. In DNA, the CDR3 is TGTGCCAGCAGCTTAATCCTGCCAGCGGGGTCAGGCGAGCAGTACTTC.